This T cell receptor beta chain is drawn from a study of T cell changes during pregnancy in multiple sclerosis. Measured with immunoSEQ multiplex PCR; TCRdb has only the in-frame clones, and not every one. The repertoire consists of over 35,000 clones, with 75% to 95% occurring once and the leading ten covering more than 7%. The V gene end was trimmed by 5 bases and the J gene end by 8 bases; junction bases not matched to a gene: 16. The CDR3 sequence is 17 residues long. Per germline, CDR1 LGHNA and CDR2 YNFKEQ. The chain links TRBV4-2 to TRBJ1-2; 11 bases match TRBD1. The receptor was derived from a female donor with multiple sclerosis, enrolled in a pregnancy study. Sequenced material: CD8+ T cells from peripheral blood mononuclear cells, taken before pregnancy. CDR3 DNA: TGTGCCAGCAGCACCCGGGACAGGGGGACCCACCCCACGGGCTACACCTTC. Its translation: CASSTRDRGTHPTGYTF.